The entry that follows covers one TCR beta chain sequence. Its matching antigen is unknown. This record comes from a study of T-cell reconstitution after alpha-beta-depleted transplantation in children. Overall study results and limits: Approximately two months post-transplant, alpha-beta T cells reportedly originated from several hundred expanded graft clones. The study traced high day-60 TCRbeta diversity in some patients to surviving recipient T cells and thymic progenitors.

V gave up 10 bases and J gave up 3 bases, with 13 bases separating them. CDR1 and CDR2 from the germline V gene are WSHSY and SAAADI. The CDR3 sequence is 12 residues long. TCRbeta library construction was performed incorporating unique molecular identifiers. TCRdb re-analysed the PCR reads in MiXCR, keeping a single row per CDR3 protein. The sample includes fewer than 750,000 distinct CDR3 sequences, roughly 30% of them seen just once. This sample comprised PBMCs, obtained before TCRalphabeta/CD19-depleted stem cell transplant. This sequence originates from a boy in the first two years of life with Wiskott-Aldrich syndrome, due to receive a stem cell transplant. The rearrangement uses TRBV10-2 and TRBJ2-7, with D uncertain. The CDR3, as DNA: TGCGCCACCCGTAAGGATAGCTACGAGCAGTACTTC. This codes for CATRKDSYEQYF.